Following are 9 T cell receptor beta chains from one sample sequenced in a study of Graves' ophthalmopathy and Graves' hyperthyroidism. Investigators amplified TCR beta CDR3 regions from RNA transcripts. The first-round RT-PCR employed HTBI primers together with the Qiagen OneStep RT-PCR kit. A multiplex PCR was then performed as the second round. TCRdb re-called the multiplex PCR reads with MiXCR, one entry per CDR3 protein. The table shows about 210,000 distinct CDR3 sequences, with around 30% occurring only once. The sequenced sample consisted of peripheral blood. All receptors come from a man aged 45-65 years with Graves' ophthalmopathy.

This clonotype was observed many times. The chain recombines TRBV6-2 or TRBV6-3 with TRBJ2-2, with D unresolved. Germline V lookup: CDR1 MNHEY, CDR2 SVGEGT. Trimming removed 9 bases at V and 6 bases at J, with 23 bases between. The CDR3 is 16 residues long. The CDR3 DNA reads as TGTGCCAGTCGAGATAGACGGGCCGAAGGGTCCGGGGAGCTGTTTTTT. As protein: CASRDRRAEGSGELFF.

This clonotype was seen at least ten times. The CDR3 nucleotides are TGTGCCAGCAGGACATACACCGGCAATCAGCCCCAGCATTTT. It translates to CASRTYTGNQPQHF. This chain links TRBV28 with TRBJ1-5; D remains unclear. V lost 6 bases, J lost 2 bases, and 11 bases lay in between. This CDR3 comprises 14 residues. Germline lookup yields CDR1 MDHEN and CDR2 SYDVKM.

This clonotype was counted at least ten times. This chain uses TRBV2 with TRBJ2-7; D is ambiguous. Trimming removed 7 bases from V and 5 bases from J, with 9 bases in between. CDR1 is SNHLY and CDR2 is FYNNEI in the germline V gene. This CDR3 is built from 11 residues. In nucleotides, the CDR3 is TGTGCCAGCACTCCGCTTCACGAGCAGTACTTC. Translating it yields CASTPLHEQYF.

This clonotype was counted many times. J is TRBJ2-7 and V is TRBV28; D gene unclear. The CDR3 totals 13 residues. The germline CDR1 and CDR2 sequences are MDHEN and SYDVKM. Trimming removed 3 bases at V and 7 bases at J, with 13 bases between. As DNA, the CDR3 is TGTGCCAGCAGTTTGGGCCACGTGGGGGAGCAGTACTTC. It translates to CASSLGHVGEQYF.

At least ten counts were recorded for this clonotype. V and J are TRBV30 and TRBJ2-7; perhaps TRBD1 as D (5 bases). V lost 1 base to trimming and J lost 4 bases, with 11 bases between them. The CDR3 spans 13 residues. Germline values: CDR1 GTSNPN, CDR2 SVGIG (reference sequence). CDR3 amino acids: CAWSGDSTYEQYF. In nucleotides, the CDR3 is TGTGCCTGGAGTGGCGACAGCACATACGAGCAGTACTTC.

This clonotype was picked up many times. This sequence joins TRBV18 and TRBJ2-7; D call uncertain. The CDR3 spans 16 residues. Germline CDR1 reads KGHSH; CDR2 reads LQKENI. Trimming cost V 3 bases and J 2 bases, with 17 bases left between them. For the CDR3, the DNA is TGTGCCAGCTCACCGGAGACTGGACCTACCCCCTACGAGCAGTACTTC. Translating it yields CASSPETGPTPYEQYF.

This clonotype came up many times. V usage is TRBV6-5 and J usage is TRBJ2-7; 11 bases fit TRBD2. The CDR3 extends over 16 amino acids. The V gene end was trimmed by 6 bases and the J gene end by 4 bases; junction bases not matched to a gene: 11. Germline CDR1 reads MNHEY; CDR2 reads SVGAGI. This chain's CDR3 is CASRTPASGRSYEQYF. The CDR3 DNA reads TGTGCCAGCAGAACTCCGGCTAGCGGGAGGTCTTACGAGCAGTACTTC.

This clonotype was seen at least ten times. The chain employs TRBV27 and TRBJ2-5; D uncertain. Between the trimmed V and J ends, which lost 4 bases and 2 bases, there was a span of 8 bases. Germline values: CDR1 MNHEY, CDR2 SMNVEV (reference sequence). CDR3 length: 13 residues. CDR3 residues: CASSSRNQETQYF. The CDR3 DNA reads TGTGCCAGCAGTTCAAGAAATCAAGAGACCCAGTACTTC.

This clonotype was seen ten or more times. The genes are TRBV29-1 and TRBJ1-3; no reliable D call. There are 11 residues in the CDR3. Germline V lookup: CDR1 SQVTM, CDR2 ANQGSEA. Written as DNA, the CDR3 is TGCACCGCTGACGAGGCAAACACCATATATTTT. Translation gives CTADEANTIYF.